This T cell receptor beta chain appears in the sequencing data of a study of blood T cells in healthy people across ages. Together with a sample-barcoded 5' primer, a J-beta primer mix was included in a second PCR lasting about 7 to 12 cycles. TCRdb called the 5' RACE reads again in MiXCR, with one record for every CDR3 protein. Here the sample spans about 830,000 distinct CDR3 sequences, nearly 60% being singletons. With respect to this clonotype: Sequence at one end of the junction differs from germline and may be a read error.

Sequenced input: blood. The origin of this receptor is a young man in good health.

The CDR3 loop is CASSPRGARAAGANALTF. Here the CDR3 DNA reads TGTGCCAGCAGCCCCCGCGGCGCGAGGGCAGCTGGGGCCAACGCCCTGACTTTC. The rearrangement links TRBV7-2 to TRBJ2-6; D is perhaps TRBD1 or TRBD2 (5 bases each). This CDR3 spans 18 amino acids. The germline V gene has CDR1 SGHTA and CDR2 FQGNSA.